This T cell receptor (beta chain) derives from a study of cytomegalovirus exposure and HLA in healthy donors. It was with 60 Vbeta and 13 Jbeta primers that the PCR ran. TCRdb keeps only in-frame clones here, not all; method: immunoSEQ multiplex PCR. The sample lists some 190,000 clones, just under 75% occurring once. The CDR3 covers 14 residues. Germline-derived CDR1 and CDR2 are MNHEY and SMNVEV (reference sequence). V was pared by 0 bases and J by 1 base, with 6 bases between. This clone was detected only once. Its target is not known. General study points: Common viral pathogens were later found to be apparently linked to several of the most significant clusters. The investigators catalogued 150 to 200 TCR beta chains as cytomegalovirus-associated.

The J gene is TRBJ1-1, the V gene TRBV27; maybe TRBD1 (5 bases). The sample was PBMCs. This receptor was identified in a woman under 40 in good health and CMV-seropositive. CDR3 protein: CASSLSGANTEAFF. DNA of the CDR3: TGTGCCAGCAGTTTATCAGGGGCGAACACTGAAGCTTTCTTT.